This T cell receptor beta chain is drawn from a study of blood T cell repertoires in COVID-19. In the study overall: Collection of acute and convalescent COVID-19 samples took place in the United States, Italy and Spain. T cells, B-cell-depleted T cells, or PBMCs provided the cDNA or gDNA that served as material.

This clone was seen many times. During active infection, Seattle patients enrolled and were then monitored through disease. Original handling: How many nucleated cells were present was estimated from reference gene primer amplification. Sequencing was performed with immunoSEQ multiplex PCR; in TCRdb, only in-frame clones are kept and a portion is missing. Clone size and the V and J calls come from that table; the DNA yielded D and trimming. The repertoire holds fewer than 300,000 clones, with over 75% as singletons. In germline, CDR1 is LGHNT, CDR2 FRNRAP. V shed 2 bases and J 3 bases; nucleotides not matched to a gene: 8. The CDR3 covers 16 residues.

V gene TRBV12-5 combines with J gene TRBJ2-3; TRBD2 matches at 7 bases. The sample comprised peripheral blood. The source of this sequence is a human donor with COVID-19, enrolled during active disease. The donor label of this sample is uncertain. In DNA form, the CDR3 reads TGTGCTAGTGGTTTGTCTGGCGGGAGAGGAACAGATACGCAGTATTTT. It yields the protein CASGLSGGRGTDTQYF. Combining the CDR3 with reference TRBV12-5 and TRBJ2-3 gives the whole variable domain DARVTQTPRHKVTEMGQEVTMRCQPILGHNTVFWYRQTMMQGLELLAYFRNRAPLDDSGMPKDRFSAEMPDATLATLKIQPSEPRDSAVYFCASGLSGGRGTDTQYFGPGTRLTVL.